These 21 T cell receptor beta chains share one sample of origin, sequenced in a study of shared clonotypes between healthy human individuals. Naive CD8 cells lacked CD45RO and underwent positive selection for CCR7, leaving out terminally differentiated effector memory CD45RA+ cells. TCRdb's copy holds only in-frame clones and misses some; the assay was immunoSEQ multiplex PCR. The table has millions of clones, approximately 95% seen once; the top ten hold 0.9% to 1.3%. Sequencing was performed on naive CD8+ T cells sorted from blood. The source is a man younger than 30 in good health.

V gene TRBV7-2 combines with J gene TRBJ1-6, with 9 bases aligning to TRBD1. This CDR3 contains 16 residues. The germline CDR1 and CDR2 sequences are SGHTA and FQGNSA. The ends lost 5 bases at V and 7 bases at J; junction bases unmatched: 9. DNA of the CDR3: TGTGCCAGCAGCCCAACCGGGACAGGGTGGAATTCACCCCTCCACTTT. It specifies CASSPTGTGWNSPLHF.

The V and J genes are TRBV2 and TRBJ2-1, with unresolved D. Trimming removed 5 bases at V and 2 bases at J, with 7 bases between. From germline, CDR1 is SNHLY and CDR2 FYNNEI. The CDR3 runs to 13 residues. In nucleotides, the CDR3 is TGTGCCAGCAGTCGCGCAACCTACAATGAGCAGTTCTTC. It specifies CASSRATYNEQFF.

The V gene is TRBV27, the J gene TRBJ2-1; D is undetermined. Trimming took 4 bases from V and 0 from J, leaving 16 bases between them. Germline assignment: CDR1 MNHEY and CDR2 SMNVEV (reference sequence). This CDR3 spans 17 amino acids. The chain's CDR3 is CASSSSSLVSSYNEQFF. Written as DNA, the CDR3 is TGTGCCAGCAGTTCCTCCTCCCTGGTCAGCTCCTACAATGAGCAGTTCTTC.

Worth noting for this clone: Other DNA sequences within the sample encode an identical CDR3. CDR3 in amino acids: CASSLGGGGYEQYF. Written as DNA, the CDR3 is TGTGCCAGCAGCTTAGGCGGGGGCGGCTACGAGCAGTACTTC. This chain uses TRBV7-9 with TRBJ2-7; a possible D gene is TRBD2 (7 bases). V was shortened by 1 base and J by 3 bases, with 10 bases between the two germline ends. Looked up from germline, CDR1 is SEHNR and CDR2 is FQNEAQ (reference sequence). The CDR3 has 14 residues.

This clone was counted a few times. DNA of the CDR3: TGCAGTGCACAAAATATAAGTGGCTACACCTTC. As protein: CSAQNISGYTF. The chain links TRBV20-1 to TRBJ1-2; D remains unclear. Trimming stripped 6 bases from V and 7 bases from J, with 12 bases between. In germline, CDR1 is DFQATT, CDR2 SNEGSKA (reference sequence). The CDR3 runs 11 residues.

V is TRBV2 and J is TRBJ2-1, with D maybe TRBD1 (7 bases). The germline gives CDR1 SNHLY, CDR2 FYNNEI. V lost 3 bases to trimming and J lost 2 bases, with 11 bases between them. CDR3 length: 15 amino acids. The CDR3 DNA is TGTGCCAGCAGTGAGCGGGACAGTCCCTACAATGAGCAGTTCTTC. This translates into CASSERDSPYNEQFF.

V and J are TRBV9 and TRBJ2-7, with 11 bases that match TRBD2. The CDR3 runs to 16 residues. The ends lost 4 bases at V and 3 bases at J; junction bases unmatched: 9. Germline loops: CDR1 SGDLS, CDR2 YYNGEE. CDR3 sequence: CASSPTLAGGYYEQYF. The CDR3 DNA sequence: TGTGCCAGCAGCCCGACTCTAGCGGGAGGTTACTACGAGCAGTACTTC.

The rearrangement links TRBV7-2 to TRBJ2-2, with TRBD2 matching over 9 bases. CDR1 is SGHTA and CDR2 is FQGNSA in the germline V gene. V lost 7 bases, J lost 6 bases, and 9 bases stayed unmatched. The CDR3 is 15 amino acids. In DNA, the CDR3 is TGTGCCAGCATCGTTACGGCGGGAGGGGCCGGGGAGCTGTTTTTT. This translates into CASIVTAGGAGELFF.

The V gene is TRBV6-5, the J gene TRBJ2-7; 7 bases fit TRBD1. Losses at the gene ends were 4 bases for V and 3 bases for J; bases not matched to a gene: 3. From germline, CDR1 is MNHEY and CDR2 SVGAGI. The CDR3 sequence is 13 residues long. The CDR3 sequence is CASSSGQFYEQYF. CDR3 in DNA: TGTGCCAGCAGTTCGGGACAGTTCTACGAGCAGTACTTC.

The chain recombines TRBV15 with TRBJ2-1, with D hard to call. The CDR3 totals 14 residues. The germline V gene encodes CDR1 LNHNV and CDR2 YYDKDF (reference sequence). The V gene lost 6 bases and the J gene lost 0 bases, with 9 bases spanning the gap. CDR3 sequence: CATSQKSSYNEQFF. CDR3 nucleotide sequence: TGTGCCACCAGTCAGAAGAGCTCCTACAATGAGCAGTTCTTC.

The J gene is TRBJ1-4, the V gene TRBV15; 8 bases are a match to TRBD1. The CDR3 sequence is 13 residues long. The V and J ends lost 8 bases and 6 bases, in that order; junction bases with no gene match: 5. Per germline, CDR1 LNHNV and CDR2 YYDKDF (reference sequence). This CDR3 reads CATCGTGDEKLFF. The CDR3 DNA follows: TGTGCCACCTGTGGGACAGGCGATGAAAAACTGTTTTTT. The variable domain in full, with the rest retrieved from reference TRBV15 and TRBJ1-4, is DAMVIQNPRYQVTQFGKPVTLSCSQTLNHNVMYWYQQKSSQAPKLLFHYYDKDFNNEADTPDNFQSRRPNTSFCFLDIRSPGLGDTAMYLCATCGTGDEKLFFGSGTQLSVL.

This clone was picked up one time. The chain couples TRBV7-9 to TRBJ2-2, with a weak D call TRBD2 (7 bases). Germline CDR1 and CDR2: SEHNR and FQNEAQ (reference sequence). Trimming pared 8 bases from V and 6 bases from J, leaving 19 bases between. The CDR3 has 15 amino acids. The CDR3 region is CASGGALVYPGELFF. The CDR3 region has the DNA TGTGCCAGCGGGGGGGCCTTGGTTTATCCCGGGGAGCTGTTTTTT.

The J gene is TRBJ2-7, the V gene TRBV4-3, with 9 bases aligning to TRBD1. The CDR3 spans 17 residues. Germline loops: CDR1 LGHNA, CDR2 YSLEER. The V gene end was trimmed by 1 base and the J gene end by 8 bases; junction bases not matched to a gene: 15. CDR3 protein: CASSQGPGTGTDMKQYF. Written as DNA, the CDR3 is TGCGCCAGCAGCCAAGGGCCCGGGACAGGGACTGACATGAAGCAGTACTTC.

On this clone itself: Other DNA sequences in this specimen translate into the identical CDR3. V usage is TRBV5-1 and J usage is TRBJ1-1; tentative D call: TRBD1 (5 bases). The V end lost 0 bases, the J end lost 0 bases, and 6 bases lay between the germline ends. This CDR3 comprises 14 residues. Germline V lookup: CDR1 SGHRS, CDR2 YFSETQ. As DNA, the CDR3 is TGCGCCAGCAGCTTGGAAGGGGTGAACACTGAAGCTTTCTTT. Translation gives CASSLEGVNTEAFF. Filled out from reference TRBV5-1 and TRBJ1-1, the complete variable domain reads KAGVTQTPRYLIKTRGQQVTLSCSPISGHRSVSWYQQTPGQGLQFLFEYFSETQRNKGNFPGRFSGRQFSNSRSEMNVSTLELGDSALYLCASSLEGVNTEAFFGQGTRLTVV.

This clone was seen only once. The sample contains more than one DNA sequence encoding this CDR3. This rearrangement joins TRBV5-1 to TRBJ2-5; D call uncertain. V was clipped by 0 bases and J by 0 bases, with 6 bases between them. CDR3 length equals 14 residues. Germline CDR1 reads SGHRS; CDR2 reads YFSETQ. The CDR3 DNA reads TGCGCCAGCAGCTTGGGGCAGAACCAAGAGACCCAGTACTTC. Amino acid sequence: CASSLGQNQETQYF.

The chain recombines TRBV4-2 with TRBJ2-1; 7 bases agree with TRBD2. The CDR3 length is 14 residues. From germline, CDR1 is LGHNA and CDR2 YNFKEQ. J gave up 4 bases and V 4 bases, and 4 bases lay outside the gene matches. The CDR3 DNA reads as TGTGCCAGCAGCCCACTGGGAGGGTACAATGAGCAGTTCTTC. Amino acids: CASSPLGGYNEQFF.

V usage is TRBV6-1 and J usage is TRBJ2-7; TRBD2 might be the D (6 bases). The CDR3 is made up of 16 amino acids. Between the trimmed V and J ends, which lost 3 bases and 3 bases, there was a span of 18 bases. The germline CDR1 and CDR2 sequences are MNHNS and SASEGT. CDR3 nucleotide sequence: TGTGCCAGCAGTGACGGCGCCGCGGAGGGCGTCTACGAGCAGTACTTC. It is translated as CASSDGAAEGVYEQYF.

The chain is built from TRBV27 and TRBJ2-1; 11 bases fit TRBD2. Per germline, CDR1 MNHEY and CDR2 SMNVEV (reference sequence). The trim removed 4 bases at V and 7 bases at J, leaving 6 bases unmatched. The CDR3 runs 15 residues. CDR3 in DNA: TGTGCCAGCAGTTATCGAACTAGCGGGAGTAATGAGCAGTTCTTC. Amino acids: CASSYRTSGSNEQFF.

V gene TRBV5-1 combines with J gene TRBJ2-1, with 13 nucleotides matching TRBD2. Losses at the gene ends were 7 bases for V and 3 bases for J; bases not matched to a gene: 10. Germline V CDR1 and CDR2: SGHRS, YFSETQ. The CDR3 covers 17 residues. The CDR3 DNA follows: TGCGCCAGCCCCGGGACTAGCGGGGTCAGTCTCTACAATGAGCAGTTCTTC. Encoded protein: CASPGTSGVSLYNEQFF.

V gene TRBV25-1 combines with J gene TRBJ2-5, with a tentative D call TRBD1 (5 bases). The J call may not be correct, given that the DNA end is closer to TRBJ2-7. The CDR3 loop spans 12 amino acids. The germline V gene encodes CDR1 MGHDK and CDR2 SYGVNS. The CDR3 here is CVTSAGIDEQYF. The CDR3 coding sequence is TGTGTTACGTCGGCAGGGATTGACGAGCAGTACTTC.

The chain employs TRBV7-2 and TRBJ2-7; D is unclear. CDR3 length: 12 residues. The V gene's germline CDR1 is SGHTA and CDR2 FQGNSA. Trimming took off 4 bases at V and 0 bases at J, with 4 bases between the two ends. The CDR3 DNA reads TGTGCCAGCAGCTACCGCTCCTACGAGCAGTACTTC. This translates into CASSYRSYEQYF.